This entry lists 17 T cell receptor beta chains sequenced from one sample in a study of T cell responses to AZD1222 COVID-19 vaccine. The assay was immunoSEQ multiplex PCR, and TCRdb's table has in-frame clones only and misses some. Found here are about 69,000 clones, roughly 85% of them singletons; the top ten hold roughly 23%. The sequenced sample was peripheral blood, obtained 28 days after the second AZD1222 dose. Every receptor here comes from an adult who received the AZD1222 COVID-19 vaccine.

The chain combines TRBV5-1 with TRBJ2-7, with D perhaps matching TRBD1 (5 bases). V was pared by 4 bases and J by 5 bases, with 19 bases between. CDR3 size: 15 residues. Germline CDR1 and CDR2: SGHRS and YFSETQ. The CDR3 spells CASSQEGLGRNEQYF. The CDR3 nucleotides are TGCGCCAGCAGCCAGGAAGGGTTGGGGCGAAACGAGCAGTACTTC.

The V and J genes are TRBV5-8 and TRBJ2-3; 9 nucleotides align to TRBD2. The CDR3 is 16 amino acids. V shed 2 bases and J 6 bases; nucleotides not matched to a gene: 10. Germline V gene data show CDR1 as SGHTS and CDR2 as YDEGEE. The CDR3 DNA is TGTGCCAGCAGCTTTTCCGGGACTAGCAGGGCCGATACGCAGTATTTT. This codes for CASSFSGTSRADTQYF.

J is TRBJ1-5 and V is TRBV29-1; TRBD1 aligns across 7 bases. Trimming took 6 bases from V and 6 from J; bases not matched to a gene: 8. Germline loops: CDR1 SQVTM, CDR2 ANQGSEA. The CDR3 is made up of 13 amino acids. This CDR3 reads CSVRDRVSQPQHF. The CDR3 DNA reads TGCAGCGTACGAGACAGGGTTTCTCAGCCCCAGCATTTT. Full variable domain (remainder filled in from reference TRBV29-1 and TRBJ1-5): SAVISQKPSRDICQRGTSLTIQCQVDSQVTMMFWYRQQPGQSLTLIATANQGSEATYESGFVIDKFPISRPNLTFSTLTVSNMSPEDSSIYLCSVRDRVSQPQHFGDGTRLSIL.

The rearrangement links TRBV19 to TRBJ2-3; TRBD2 aligns across 11 bases. V shed 3 bases, J shed 2 bases, and the junction held 4 bases outside the gene matches. This CDR3 is built from 16 residues. CDR1 is LNHDA and CDR2 is SQIVND in the germline V gene (reference sequence). In DNA, the CDR3 is TGTGCCAGTAGTATGTTAGCGGGGGGGATCACAGATACGCAGTATTTT. Translation: CASSMLAGGITDTQYF.

J is TRBJ2-3 and V is TRBV7-3, with D uncertain. V lost 5 bases to trimming and J lost 2 bases, with 11 bases between them. The V gene's germline CDR1 is SGHTA and CDR2 FQGTGA. The length of the CDR3 is 14 residues. For the CDR3, the DNA is TGTGCCAGCAGCCCCGAGGCCTTCACAGATACGCAGTATTTT. Translation: CASSPEAFTDTQYF. The whole variable domain, remainder taken from reference TRBV7-3 and TRBJ2-3, is GAGVSQTPSNKVTEKGKYVELRCDPISGHTALYWYRQSLGQGPEFLIYFQGTGAADDSGLPNDRFFAVRPEGSVSTLKIQRTERGDSAVYLCASSPEAFTDTQYFGPGTRLTVL.

V gene TRBV6-2 or TRBV6-3 combines with J gene TRBJ2-1; D might be TRBD2 (7 bases). CDR1 and CDR2 from the germline V gene are MNHEY and SVGEGT. V was trimmed by 0 bases and J by 9 bases, leaving 15 bases between them. The CDR3 has 15 amino acids. The CDR3: CASSYSGGASSEQFF. CDR3 DNA: TGTGCCAGCAGTTACTCGGGGGGGGCCTCGTCTGAGCAGTTCTTC.

The gene calls are TRBV18 and TRBJ2-1, with 9 bases lining up with TRBD2. There are 16 residues in the CDR3. V was clipped by 3 bases and J by 5 bases; unmatched bases: 8. CDR1 and CDR2 (germline): KGHSH, LQKENI. CDR3 coding DNA: TGTGCCAGCTCACCCCGGCTAGCGGGAATGGACAATGAGCAGTTCTTC. Protein: CASSPRLAGMDNEQFF.

The V and J genes are TRBV19 and TRBJ1-1; weak D call: TRBD1 (5 bases). In germline, CDR1 is LNHDA, CDR2 SQIVND (reference sequence). This CDR3 comprises 12 residues. The V end lost 2 bases, the J end lost 6 bases, and 7 bases lay between the germline ends. CDR3 sequence: CASSILGAEAFF. The CDR3, as DNA: TGTGCCAGTAGTATATTAGGGGCTGAAGCTTTCTTT. Full variable domain (outside the CDR3, taken from reference TRBV19 and TRBJ1-1): DGGITQSPKYLFRKEGQNVTLSCEQNLNHDAMYWYRQDPGQGLRLIYYSQIVNDFQKGDIAEGYSVSREKKESFPLTVTSAQKNPTAFYLCASSILGAEAFFGQGTRLTVV.

V is TRBV5-4 and J is TRBJ2-5; tentative D call: TRBD1 (7 bases). Trimming stripped 5 bases from V and 5 bases from J, with 19 bases between. The germline V gene has CDR1 SGHNT and CDR2 YYREEE (reference sequence). There are 15 residues in the CDR3. CDR3 region: CASRPMRDSGETQYF. For the CDR3, the DNA is TGTGCCAGCAGACCGATGCGGGACAGTGGGGAGACCCAGTACTTC.

This chain uses TRBV27 with TRBJ1-4; TRBD1 aligns across 10 bases. V shed 6 bases, J shed 10 bases, and the junction held 8 bases outside the gene matches. The germline CDR1 and CDR2 sequences are MNHEY and SMNVEV (reference sequence). This CDR3 is built from 14 residues. This chain's CDR3 is CASSSGTGVRKLFF. The DNA of the CDR3 is TGTGCCAGCAGCTCCGGGACAGGGGTGCGAAAACTGTTTTTT.

The V gene is TRBV10-3, the J gene TRBJ2-5; 12 bases align to TRBD1. CDR1 and CDR2 (germline): ENHRY, SYGVKD. V lost 11 bases and J lost 4; bases outside the gene matches: 8. The CDR3 runs 14 residues. CDR3: CAARGQGARETQYF. The CDR3 nucleotides read TGTGCCGCCCGGGGACAGGGGGCTCGAGAGACCCAGTACTTC.

CDR3 in amino acids: CASSKDRGTDTQYF. The CDR3 nucleotides are TGCGCCAGCAGCAAGGACCGGGGGACAGATACGCAGTATTTT. The chain employs TRBV5-1 and TRBJ2-3; TRBD2 is a possible D gene (6 bases). The V gene's germline CDR1 is SGHRS and CDR2 YFSETQ. V was cut by 4 bases and J by 3 bases, with 12 bases left in between. This CDR3 has 14 residues.

The V and J genes are TRBV7-8 and TRBJ1-4, with D perhaps TRBD1 (6 bases). Germline V gene sequence: CDR1 SGHVS, CDR2 FQNEAQ. This CDR3 has 15 amino acids. V was pared by 2 bases and J by 8 bases, with 15 bases between. CDR3 in DNA: TGTGCCAGCAGCTTAAGGGGGGATACGTCGGAAAAACTGTTTTTT. Translated: CASSLRGDTSEKLFF.

V is TRBV2 and J is TRBJ1-5; TRBD1 agrees at 7 bases. Germline V gene data show CDR1 as SNHLY and CDR2 as FYNNEI. Trimming cost V 5 bases and J 3 bases; bases outside gene matches: 7. The CDR3 covers 15 residues. The CDR3: CASSKTGALNQPQHF. The CDR3 region has the DNA TGTGCCAGCAGTAAAACAGGGGCGCTCAATCAGCCCCAGCATTTT.

This rearrangement joins TRBV7-3 to TRBJ2-2; no firm D call. This CDR3 is 12 amino acids long. The V gene lost 2 bases and the J gene lost 7 bases, with 5 bases spanning the gap. Germline-derived CDR1 and CDR2 are SGHTA and FQGTGA. The CDR3 spells CASSLYGGELFF. CDR3 nucleotides: TGTGCCAGCAGCTTATATGGCGGGGAGCTGTTTTTT.

The chain employs TRBV3-1 (or the pseudogene TRBV3-2) and TRBJ2-2; 8 nucleotides match TRBD2. Per the germline V gene, CDR1 is LGHDT and CDR2 is YNNKEL (reference sequence). J lost 4 bases, V lost 0 bases, and 10 bases had no gene match. The CDR3 extends over 18 amino acids. CDR3 coding DNA: TGTGCCAGCAGCCAAGATTCGCTCCCGGGGACTAGCACCGGGGAGCTGTTTTTT. Its translation is CASSQDSLPGTSTGELFF.

The chain carries TRBV5-1 and TRBJ2-3; 7 nucleotides agree with TRBD2. Germline V gives CDR1 SGHRS, CDR2 YFSETQ. V shed 1 base and J 5 bases; nucleotides not matched to a gene: 1. This CDR3 has 13 residues. In nucleotides, the CDR3 is TGCGCCAGCAGCTTGACGGGGGGAGATACGCAGTATTTT. As protein: CASSLTGGDTQYF.